Detailed here is one T cell receptor beta chain. Its antigen target is currently unknown. No base qualities exist here, and no much larger clone lies one base off it. This entry is derived from a study of neoadjuvant anti-PD-1 for oral cavity cancer (dated by TCRdb to the early 2020s). About the full investigation: Three to four biweekly doses of nivolumab at 3 mg/kg were mostly administered to patients before curative-intent surgical resection. Patients without progression received a fourth nivolumab dose around day 43 and underwent definitive surgical resection on days 50-56. Under RECIST 1.1, patients with complete response, partial response or stable disease were classed as responders, and patients with progression were classed as non-responders. The parent correlative cohort had more than 10 patients and a response rate of about 31%. Broader findings and caveats from the paper: Higher pretreatment blood Treg/Th17 ratios correlated with higher pretreatment blood TCRbeta clonality and lower post-treatment tumor TCRbeta clonality. Within PBMCs, T cell clonality (Gini index) was significantly higher in non-responders than responders after neoadjuvant nivolumab. Only a few patients per response group were included in the TCR analyses, and larger cohorts for validation were called for by the authors.

The sample's time point label is to be understood as: before neoadjuvant nivolumab. Patients had been newly diagnosed with stage II-IVA oral cavity squamous cell carcinoma, and no prior systemic or radiation treatment had been given to the patients. The cohort was composed of patients with HPV-negative, locally advanced oral cavity squamous cell carcinoma. Peripheral blood mononuclear cells were analyzed directly and were not maintained or expanded in culture. The samples were obtained from a longitudinal correlative study of a single-arm phase II trial testing neoadjuvant nivolumab in oral cavity squamous cell carcinoma. Subject-matched pre- and post-treatment PBMCs and tumors from three responders and three non-responders underwent genomic DNA-based TCRbeta sequencing. Peripheral blood mononuclear cells were drawn once before nivolumab treatment and a second time after treatment, when surgery took place. The Maxwell RSC DNA from Cells kit was used to extract genomic DNA from PBMCs.

V and J lose 3 bases and 11 bases, and a span of 20 bases separates them. Including cysteine and phenylalanine, the CDR3 has 15 amino acids. Only the CDR3 part of the read is kept: 45 bases, read in frame from the first base. The germline V gene yields SNHLY for CDR1 and FYNNEI for CDR2. For deep sequencing, PBMC libraries mostly used about 0.45 ug of input genomic DNA, with six replicates for each sample. TCRbeta libraries were prepared with the immunoSEQ hsTCRbeta kit according to the manufacturer's instructions. The finished libraries were brought together in one pool at 3 to 3.5 nM, which was then read using an Illumina NovaSeq 6000 S4 flow cell. The paper's processing steps were these. The immunoSEQ Analyzer handled quality control and preprocessing of the raw data. The analysis was restricted to productive rearrangements, with each unique CDR3 amino acid sequence defining a clonotype. Repertoire clonality was estimated as the Gini-Simpson index, computed with the R package tcR. Gini indices were compared with Student's t test, and associations with tumor size change were assessed by Pearson correlation. What TCRdb holds here is the immuneACCESS table cut down to in-frame rearrangements. Part of the clones is not present; checked against another copy, under half of the missing clones reflect an unresolved V gene, and the others are unexplained. V and J calls and clone size are copied from that table; D and trimming were computed from the DNA. Across this sample there are 15,000 or so clones, with over 65% seen only once. The ten largest clones take up around 2.8% of the sample.

The material was PBMCs, obtained before nivolumab (anti-PD-1) treatment. Recombination linked TRBV2 to TRBJ1-5, with the D gene not confidently named. The origin of this receptor is a person aged 35-79 years with oral cavity squamous cell carcinoma. The DNA is TGTGCCAGCAGTGATGTCATCTCCCCGATAATGGCCCAGCATTTT. Its amino acids are CASSDVISPIMAQHF.